The entry that follows covers one TCR beta chain sequence. This sample was included in a study of T-cell reconstitution after alpha-beta-depleted transplantation in children. The junction had 6 bases not matched to a gene; V was cut back by 3 bases and J by 5 bases. CDR1 ENHRY and CDR2 SYGVKD come from the germline V gene. The CDR3 runs to 15 residues. Using unique molecular identifiers, the investigators prepared the TCRbeta library. Each CDR3 protein is one row after TCRdb ran MiXCR on the PCR reads. The sample shows roughly 590,000 distinct CDR3 sequences, roughly 17% of them seen only once. This chain uses TRBV10-3 with TRBJ2-2, with 7 bases fitting TRBD1. The sequence was collected from a human donor who donated a stem cell graft to a child with acute myeloid leukemia. The sequencing used PBMCs from the stem cell graft donor, collected from the stem cell graft. CDR3 bases: TGTGCCATCAGTGAAAGGGGGCTTGGGACCGGGGAGCTGTTTTTT. Protein sequence: CAISERGLGTGELFF.